The 17 T cell receptor beta chains presented below share a single source sample, sequenced in a study of blood T cell repertoires in COVID-19. Method: immunoSEQ multiplex PCR; TCRdb's copy keeps in-frame clones and lacks some. The sample consists of roughly 170,000 clones, 74% of them appearing once. Sequencing used peripheral blood. These receptors were collected from a woman of 80 years or more with acute or convalescent COVID-19.

This clone has a count of ten or more. The V gene is TRBV11-2, the J gene TRBJ1-1, with TRBD1 as a possible D gene (5 bases). The CDR3 consists of 15 residues. Germline-derived CDR1 and CDR2 are SGHAT and FQNNGV. The V and J ends lost 2 bases and 1 base respectively, with 11 bases between them. In DNA form, the CDR3 reads TGTGCCAGCAGCTTACTGGCAGGGTCGAACACTGAAGCTTTCTTT. Residues: CASSLLAGSNTEAFF. Filled out from reference TRBV11-2 and TRBJ1-1, the complete variable domain reads EAGVAQSPRYKIIEKRQSVAFWCNPISGHATLYWYQQILGQGPKLLIQFQNNGVVDDSQLPKDRFSAERLKGVDSTLKIQPAKLEDSAVYLCASSLLAGSNTEAFFGQGTRLTVV.

This chain links TRBV20-1 with TRBJ1-4; a weak D match, TRBD1 (5 bases). The CDR3 is 14 amino acids. Trimming left V 3 bases short and J 7 bases short, with 15 bases between. Germline CDR1 and CDR2: DFQATT and SNEGSKA (reference sequence). The CDR3 DNA sequence: TGCAGTGCTAGTCCAGCAGGGAAGGGTGAAAAACTGTTTTTT. Protein sequence: CSASPAGKGEKLFF.

The chain is built from TRBV19 and TRBJ2-1, with D perhaps matching TRBD1 (5 bases). This CDR3 is built from 15 residues. Looked up from germline, CDR1 is LNHDA and CDR2 is SQIVND (reference sequence). Trimming took 8 bases from V and 0 from J, leaving 14 bases between them. Here the CDR3 DNA reads TGTGCCAGTTCTTGGGGCGGAAGCTCCTACAATGAGCAGTTCTTC. Its translation is CASSWGGSSYNEQFF.

The chain is built from TRBV5-1 and TRBJ1-4; 8 bases are a match to TRBD1. Germline CDR1 is SGHRS and CDR2 is YFSETQ. V gave up 4 bases and J gave up 5 bases; unmatched junction bases: 4. The CDR3 is made up of 14 amino acids. CDR3 in DNA: TGCGCCAGCAGCCTGACAGGGGTAAATGAAAAACTGTTTTTT. Translating it yields CASSLTGVNEKLFF.

The chain combines TRBV6-6 with TRBJ2-3, with 9 bases that match TRBD2. CDR3 length: 16 amino acids. Germline CDR1 is MNHNY and CDR2 is SVGAGI (reference sequence). The junction had 9 bases not matched to a gene; V was cut back by 5 bases and J by 3 bases. CDR3 region: CASSRKASGTTDTQYF. CDR3 sequence (DNA): TGTGCCAGCAGTCGGAAGGCTAGCGGGACGACAGATACGCAGTATTTT.

This clone was found once. The V gene is TRBV7-2, the J gene TRBJ2-2; D is unclear. The CDR3 is 13 amino acids. The V and J ends lost 5 bases and 6 bases respectively, with 10 bases between them. The V gene's germline CDR1 is SGHTA and CDR2 FQGNSA. In DNA, the CDR3 is TGTGCCAGCAGCGCAGTCAGGTCCGGGGAGCTGTTTTTT. The encoded protein is CASSAVRSGELFF.

The chain couples TRBV7-6 to TRBJ2-3; 12 nucleotides line up with TRBD2. CDR1 and CDR2 (germline): SGHVS, FNYEAQ. V shed 0 bases and J 6 bases; nucleotides not matched to a gene: 4. The length of the CDR3 is 16 residues. The DNA of the CDR3 is TGTGCCAGCAGCTTAGCCAAGACTAGCGGGAGTGATACGCAGTATTTT. This gives the protein CASSLAKTSGSDTQYF.

The CDR3: CASKGTTLLEGGYGYTF. The CDR3 DNA reads TGTGCCAGCAAGGGGACAACACTTTTAGAAGGGGGCTATGGCTACACCTTC. This chain links TRBV28 with TRBJ1-2, with D perhaps TRBD1 (6 bases). CDR1 is MDHEN and CDR2 is SYDVKM in the germline V gene. V was shortened by 7 bases and J by 4 bases, with 25 bases between the two germline ends. The CDR3 spans 17 residues.

The J gene is TRBJ2-3, the V gene TRBV9, with a tentative D call TRBD1 (6 bases). Germline V gene sequence: CDR1 SGDLS, CDR2 YYNGEE. This CDR3 region has 14 residues. V gave up 4 bases and J gave up 4 bases, with 13 bases separating them. The DNA of the CDR3 is TGTGCCAGCAGCACACAGGGATGGGCAGATACGCAGTATTTT. As protein: CASSTQGWADTQYF.

V gene TRBV3-1 (or the pseudogene TRBV3-2) combines with J gene TRBJ2-2; the D gene is possibly TRBD2 (6 bases). CDR3 length: 16 residues. Germline CDR1 LGHDT, CDR2 YNNKEL (reference sequence). Trimming removed 5 bases at V and 6 bases at J, with 19 bases between. CDR3 amino acids: CASSSYGTPFPGELFF. The CDR3 nucleotides are TGTGCCAGCAGCTCCTACGGGACTCCCTTCCCCGGGGAGCTGTTTTTT.

This sequence joins TRBV7-2 and TRBJ2-5; D is perhaps TRBD2 (5 bases). Germline loops: CDR1 SGHTA, CDR2 FQGNSA. The CDR3 length is 15 residues. V was trimmed by 1 base and J by 5 bases, leaving 14 bases between them. Written as DNA, the CDR3 is TGTGCCAGCAGCTTAGGTCTCTCGGGATTGGAGACCCAGTACTTC. This codes for CASSLGLSGLETQYF.

The chain uses TRBV18 and TRBJ2-1, with 12 bases identical to TRBD2. CDR3 length: 16 residues. V lost 2 bases and J lost 6; bases outside the gene matches: 5. Germline values: CDR1 KGHSH, CDR2 LQKENI. The chain's CDR3 is CASSPMTSGSSNEQFF. CDR3 in DNA: TGTGCCAGCTCACCAATGACTAGCGGGAGTAGCAATGAGCAGTTCTTC. Together with reference TRBV18 and TRBJ2-1, the CDR3 gives the full variable domain: NAGVMQNPRHLVRRRGQEARLRCSPMKGHSHVYWYRQLPEEGLKFMVYLQKENIIDESGMPKERFSAEFPKEGPSILRIQQVVRGDSAAYFCASSPMTSGSSNEQFFGPGTRLTVL.

The V and J genes are TRBV7-9 and TRBJ1-1; the D is unclear. This CDR3 is built from 14 residues. V lost 2 bases, J lost 1 base, and 8 bases lay in between. Per the germline V gene, CDR1 is SEHNR and CDR2 is FQNEAQ (reference sequence). The CDR3 reads CASSLSRENTEAFF. In DNA form, the CDR3 reads TGTGCCAGCAGCTTATCCCGGGAGAACACTGAAGCTTTCTTT.

The chain has TRBV28 and TRBJ2-4; tentatively, D is TRBD2 (5 bases). This CDR3 spans 14 amino acids. V was trimmed by 8 bases and J by 5 bases, leaving 16 bases between them. Germline CDR1 MDHEN, CDR2 SYDVKM. The CDR3 region has the DNA TGTGCCAGCTCTAACGCGGGTACGGAAAACATTCAGTACTTC. Its translation is CASSNAGTENIQYF. Complete variable domain (other parts from reference TRBV28 and TRBJ2-4): DVKVTQSSRYLVKRTGEKVFLECVQDMDHENMFWYRQDPGLGLRLIYFSYDVKMKEKGDIPEGYSVSREKKERFSLILESASTNQTSMYLCASSNAGTENIQYFGAGTRLSVL.

This clone was found once. The chain recombines TRBV29-1 with TRBJ2-3, with TRBD1 matching 7 bases. Losses at the gene ends were 7 bases for V and 0 bases for J; bases not matched to a gene: 7. The CDR3 contains 14 residues. Germline-derived CDR1 and CDR2 are SQVTM and ANQGSEA. CDR3 region: CSGTTGTSTDTQYF. CDR3 coding DNA: TGCAGCGGAACGACAGGGACCAGCACAGATACGCAGTATTTT.

The CDR3 DNA sequence: TGTGCCAGCACCTGGACTAGCGGGAGCTATGAGCAGTTCTTC. It codes for CASTWTSGSYEQFF. The chain couples TRBV5-4 to TRBJ2-1, with 13 bases aligning to TRBD2. The CDR3 is 14 residues long. Looked up from germline, CDR1 is SGHNT and CDR2 is YYREEE (reference sequence). V dropped 6 bases and J dropped 8; count of bases not matched to a gene: 5.

The CDR3 protein is CASSPNGLAVNNEQFF. The CDR3 DNA is TGTGCCAGCAGCCCCAATGGACTAGCGGTAAACAATGAGCAGTTCTTC. The chain carries TRBV7-2 and TRBJ2-1; 10 bases align to TRBD2. The length of the CDR3 is 16 residues. V lost 5 bases to trimming and J lost 5 bases; unmatched junction nucleotides: 9. Looked up from germline, CDR1 is SGHTA and CDR2 is FQGNSA.